Each of the 19 T cell receptor beta chains below was sequenced from the same sample in a study of blood T cell repertoires in COVID-19. Repertoires were generated with immunoSEQ multiplex PCR, while TCRdb's copy carries only in-frame clones and drops some. The table includes approximately 300,000 clones, 80% to 85% detected once. The sequenced sample was peripheral blood. The receptors originated from a person aged 65 to 85 with COVID-19, enrolled during active disease.

V is TRBV3-1 (or the pseudogene TRBV3-2) and J is TRBJ1-6, with TRBD1 as a possible D gene (5 bases). Germline-derived CDR1 and CDR2 are LGHDT and YNNKEL (reference sequence). The V end lost 6 bases, the J end lost 9 bases, and 15 bases lay between the germline ends. This CDR3 is 14 amino acids long. The CDR3 region is CASSRDSAASPLHF. The CDR3 DNA sequence: TGTGCCAGCAGTAGAGACAGTGCCGCTTCACCCCTCCACTTT.

The chain recombines TRBV9 with TRBJ1-4, with D perhaps matching TRBD1 (5 bases). The V and J ends lost 9 bases and 4 bases respectively, with 16 bases between them. The germline gives CDR1 SGDLS, CDR2 YYNGEE. The CDR3 is 14 amino acids. The CDR3 DNA follows: TGTGCCACCCGAGAGACAGCGCATAATGAAAAACTGTTTTTT. Amino acids: CATRETAHNEKLFF.

V is TRBV2 and J is TRBJ1-4; the D is unclear. The CDR3 spans 15 residues. Germline V gives CDR1 SNHLY, CDR2 FYNNEI. The V and J ends lost 5 bases and 4 bases respectively, with 14 bases between them. In nucleotides, the CDR3 is TGTGCCAGCAGTCCCGTCGGAGGCTTTAATGAAAAACTGTTTTTT. Translated: CASSPVGGFNEKLFF.

The chain combines TRBV6-2 or TRBV6-3 with TRBJ2-6; 7 bases are shared with TRBD2. The germline gives CDR1 MNHEY, CDR2 SVGEGT. The CDR3 is 17 residues long. V lost 7 bases and J lost 1; bases outside the gene matches: 10. DNA for the CDR3: TGTGCCAGCATCCCGGGGAGGGTGAGATCTGGGGCCAACGTCCTGACTTTC. This gives the protein CASIPGRVRSGANVLTF.

J is TRBJ1-3 and V is TRBV6-1; D gene uncertain. From germline, CDR1 is MNHNS and CDR2 SASEGT. Trimming removed 1 base at V and 0 bases at J, with 10 bases between. CDR3 size: 16 residues. Here the CDR3 reads CASSEVSWSSGNTIYF. In DNA form, the CDR3 reads TGTGCCAGCAGTGAAGTGAGTTGGAGCTCTGGAAACACCATATATTTT.

The gene calls are TRBV28 and TRBJ1-1, with TRBD1 matching over 7 bases. The V gene's germline CDR1 is MDHEN and CDR2 SYDVKM. V dropped 6 bases and J dropped 4; count of bases not matched to a gene: 17. The CDR3 is made up of 17 amino acids. In nucleotides, the CDR3 is TGTGCCAGCAGCCGTACAGGGGATATCTCTTCGCGCACTGAAGCTTTCTTT. Translated: CASSRTGDISSRTEAFF. Drawing the rest from reference TRBV28 and TRBJ1-1, the complete variable domain is DVKVTQSSRYLVKRTGEKVFLECVQDMDHENMFWYRQDPGLGLRLIYFSYDVKMKEKGDIPEGYSVSREKKERFSLILESASTNQTSMYLCASSRTGDISSRTEAFFGQGTRLTVV.

This chain joins TRBV3-1 (or the pseudogene TRBV3-2) and TRBJ1-1, with D possibly being TRBD1 (5 bases). Trimming cost V 1 base and J 5 bases, with 17 bases left between them. The CDR3 length is 16 residues. The germline gives CDR1 LGHDT, CDR2 YNNKEL (reference sequence). The CDR3 reads CASSQGFETRGTEAFF. The CDR3 DNA follows: TGTGCCAGCAGCCAAGGATTTGAGACCCGGGGGACTGAAGCTTTCTTT.

Only a few counts were recorded for this clone. The chain combines TRBV5-5 with TRBJ1-1, with 9 bases matching TRBD1. There are 15 residues in the CDR3. From germline, CDR1 is SGHKS and CDR2 YYEKEE (reference sequence). V was clipped by 3 bases and J by 2 bases; unmatched bases: 5. CDR3 sequence: CASSWGGQGNTEAFF. CDR3 DNA sequence: TGTGCCAGCAGCTGGGGGGGACAGGGAAACACTGAAGCTTTCTTT. Based on the CDR3 plus reference TRBV5-5 and TRBJ1-1, the full variable domain is DAGVTQSPTHLIKTRGQQVTLRCSPISGHKSVSWYQQVLGQGPQFIFQYYEKEERGRGNFPDRFSARQFPNYSSELNVNALLLGDSALYLCASSWGGQGNTEAFFGQGTRLTVV.

The table lists this clone with a few counts. The V gene is TRBV4-3, the J gene TRBJ1-2; 7 bases align to TRBD1. Germline V gives CDR1 LGHNA, CDR2 YSLEER. This CDR3 region has 15 residues. V lost 2 bases, J lost 4 bases, and 7 bases stayed unmatched. CDR3 residues: CASSQNRGTSYGYTF. The CDR3 DNA is TGCGCCAGCAGCCAAAACAGGGGCACGAGCTATGGCTACACCTTC.

V usage is TRBV6-1 and J usage is TRBJ1-4, with D perhaps matching TRBD1 (5 bases). The ends were cut back, 3 bases at V and 3 bases at J, with 11 bases in the middle. This CDR3 spans 15 amino acids. CDR1 is MNHNS and CDR2 is SASEGT in the germline V gene. For the CDR3, the DNA is TGTGCCAGCAGTGACCTGGCAGGGCCTAATGAAAAACTGTTTTTT. Translating gives CASSDLAGPNEKLFF.

A remark on this clone: This sample also contains other DNA sequences that code for the same CDR3. The chain joins TRBV5-1 to TRBJ1-5, with TRBD1 identical over 8 bases. Germline assignment: CDR1 SGHRS and CDR2 YFSETQ. The CDR3 runs to 14 residues. The V and J ends lost 4 bases and 2 bases, in that order; junction bases with no gene match: 2. CDR3 region: CASSPGQGNQPQHF. The CDR3 DNA reads TGCGCCAGCAGCCCGGGACAGGGCAATCAGCCCCAGCATTTT.

In this sample, this clone turned up a few times. This rearrangement joins TRBV4-1 to TRBJ2-3; TRBD1 matches at 7 bases. V was clipped by 4 bases and J by 3 bases; unmatched bases: 4. The CDR3 length is 14 residues. Germline-derived CDR1 and CDR2 are MGHRA and YSYEKL. The CDR3 nucleotides read TGCGCCAGCAGCCGAGTACAGGGGACAGATACGCAGTATTTT. It yields the protein CASSRVQGTDTQYF.

This clone was recorded once. The rearrangement uses TRBV7-9 and TRBJ1-4; weak D call: TRBD1 (6 bases). Looked up from germline, CDR1 is SEHNR and CDR2 is FQNEAQ (reference sequence). V lost 4 bases to trimming and J lost 4 bases, with 16 bases between them. The CDR3 has 16 amino acids. The DNA for the CDR3 is TGTGCCAGCAGCTCGGGGGCAGGCGGGAGTAATGAAAAACTGTTTTTT. Protein product: CASSSGAGGSNEKLFF.

The gene calls are TRBV5-1 and TRBJ2-2, with no clear D. V was shortened by 0 bases and J by 0 bases, with 9 bases between the two germline ends. Germline CDR1 reads SGHRS; CDR2 reads YFSETQ. The CDR3 is made up of 16 amino acids. The CDR3 protein is CASSLVTTTNTGELFF. The CDR3 nucleotides read TGCGCCAGCAGCTTGGTCACTACTACGAACACCGGGGAGCTGTTTTTT.

The chain is built from TRBV7-9 and TRBJ2-1; D perhaps matches TRBD1 (6 bases). The CDR3 is 15 residues long. Trimming left V 6 bases short and J 2 bases short, with 14 bases between. Germline V CDR1 and CDR2: SEHNR, FQNEAQ (reference sequence). CDR3 sequence reads: CASSLQGLTYNEQFF. CDR3 in DNA: TGTGCCAGCAGTTTACAGGGTTTGACCTACAATGAGCAGTTCTTC.

The rearrangement links TRBV4-3 to TRBJ1-1; D not resolved. This CDR3 contains 14 residues. The V gene lost 0 bases and the J gene lost 4 bases, with 9 bases spanning the gap. Germline V gene data show CDR1 as LGHNA and CDR2 as YSLEER. The CDR3 loop reads CASSQDATITEAFF. CDR3 DNA sequence: TGCGCCAGCAGCCAAGATGCCACAATCACTGAAGCTTTCTTT.

V and J are TRBV5-6 and TRBJ2-5, with TRBD2 as a possible D gene (5 bases). Germline CDR1 is SGHDT and CDR2 is YYEEEE. V was clipped by 2 bases and J by 3 bases, with 11 bases between them. This CDR3 has 14 residues. The CDR3 nucleotides are TGTGCCAGCAGCTTCCGGACTGCCGAAGAGACCCAGTACTTC. Its translation: CASSFRTAEETQYF.

This clone was detected a few times. This chain links TRBV2 with TRBJ1-4; tentatively, D is TRBD1 (6 bases). The CDR3 length is 17 residues. From germline, CDR1 is SNHLY and CDR2 FYNNEI. V shed 6 bases and J shed 4 bases, with 21 bases lying between them. As DNA, the CDR3 is TGTGCCAGCAGCATCCTACGAGGGGGGGCGAATAATGAAAAACTGTTTTTT. Protein: CASSILRGGANNEKLFF. Complete variable domain (other parts from reference TRBV2 and TRBJ1-4): EPEVTQTPSHQVTQMGQEVILRCVPISNHLYFYWYRQILGQKVEFLVSFYNNEISEKSEIFDDQFSVERPDGSNFTLKIRSTKLEDSAMYFCASSILRGGANNEKLFFGSGTQLSVL.

The V call is TRBV29-1, the J call TRBJ2-7; possible D gene TRBD2, 7 bases. The CDR3 totals 14 residues. The V gene's germline CDR1 is SQVTM and CDR2 ANQGSEA. V shed 4 bases and J shed 6 bases, with 19 bases lying between them. In nucleotides, the CDR3 is TGCAGCGTTGTAACGGGGGGCACCTCTGGCGAGCAGTACTTC. Its protein is CSVVTGGTSGEQYF.